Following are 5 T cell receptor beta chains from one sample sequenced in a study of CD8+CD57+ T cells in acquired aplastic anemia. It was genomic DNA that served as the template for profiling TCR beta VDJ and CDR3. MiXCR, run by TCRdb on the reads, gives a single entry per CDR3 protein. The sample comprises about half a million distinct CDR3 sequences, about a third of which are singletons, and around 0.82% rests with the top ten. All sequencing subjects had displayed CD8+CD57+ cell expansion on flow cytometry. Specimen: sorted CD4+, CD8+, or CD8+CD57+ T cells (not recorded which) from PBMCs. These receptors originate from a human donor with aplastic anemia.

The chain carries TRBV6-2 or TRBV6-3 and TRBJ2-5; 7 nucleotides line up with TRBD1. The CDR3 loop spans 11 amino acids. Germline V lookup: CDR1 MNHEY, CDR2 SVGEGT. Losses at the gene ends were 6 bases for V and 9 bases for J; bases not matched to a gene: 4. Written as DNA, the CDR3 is TGTGCCAGCAGCCAGGGGGAAGCCCAGTACTTC. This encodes CASSQGEAQYF.

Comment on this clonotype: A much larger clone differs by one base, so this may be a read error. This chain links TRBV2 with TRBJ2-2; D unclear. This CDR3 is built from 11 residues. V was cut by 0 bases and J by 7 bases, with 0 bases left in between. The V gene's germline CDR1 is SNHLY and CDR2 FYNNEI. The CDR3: CASSEAGELFF. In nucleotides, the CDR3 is TGTGCCAGCAGTGAAGCCGGGGAGCTGTTTTTT.

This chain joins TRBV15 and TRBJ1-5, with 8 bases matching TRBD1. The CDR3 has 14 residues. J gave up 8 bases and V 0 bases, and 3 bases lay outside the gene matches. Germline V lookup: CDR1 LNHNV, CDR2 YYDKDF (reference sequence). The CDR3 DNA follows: TGTGCCACCAGCAGAGATACAGGGGGGAAGCCCCAGCATTTT. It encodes CATSRDTGGKPQHF.

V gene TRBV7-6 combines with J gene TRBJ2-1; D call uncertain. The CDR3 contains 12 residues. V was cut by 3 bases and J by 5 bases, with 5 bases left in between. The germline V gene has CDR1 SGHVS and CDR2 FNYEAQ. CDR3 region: CASSLGNNEQFF. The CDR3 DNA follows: TGTGCCAGCAGCTTGGGGAACAATGAGCAGTTCTTC. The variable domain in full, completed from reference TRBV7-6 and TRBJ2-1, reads GAGVSQSPRYKVTKRGQDVALRCDPISGHVSLYWYRQALGQGPEFLTYFNYEAQQDKSGLPNDRFSAERPEGSISTLTIQRTEQRDSAMYRCASSLGNNEQFFGPGTRLTVL.

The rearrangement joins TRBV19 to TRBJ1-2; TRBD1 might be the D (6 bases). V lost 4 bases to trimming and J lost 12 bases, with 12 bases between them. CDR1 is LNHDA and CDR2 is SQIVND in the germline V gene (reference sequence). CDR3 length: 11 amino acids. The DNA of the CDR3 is TGTGCCAGTAGTACCACAGGGCCCCACACCTTC. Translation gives CASSTTGPHTF.